The 2 T cell receptor beta chains below were found in one sample sequenced in a study of metastatic and nonmetastatic thyroid tumors. TCRdb re-clonotyped the PCR reads through MiXCR. The table shows 5,500 to 7,000 clones, with around 15% occurring only once. Nobody among the patients had been given any treatment before thyroid surgery. The sequenced sample was tumor tissue. These receptors came from a male donor with papillary thyroid cancer or a benign thyroid nodule (not recorded which). Some clones in this sample may be carry-over from other donors' samples.

CDR3 protein: CAWRSGRQGNSPLHF. CDR3 DNA sequence: TGTGCCTGGCGCTCGGGTAGACAGGGTAATTCACCCCTCCACTTT. The chain combines TRBV30 with TRBJ1-6, with 7 bases fitting TRBD1. J lost 6 bases, V lost 5 bases, and 10 bases had no gene match. The CDR3 sequence is 15 residues long. In germline, CDR1 is GTSNPN, CDR2 SVGIG (reference sequence).

This clone has more than one count but fewer than ten. The V gene is TRBV6-2 or TRBV6-3, the J gene TRBJ1-6; D gene ambiguous. This CDR3 is built from 16 residues. The ends were cut back, 2 bases at V and 7 bases at J, with 15 bases in the middle. Germline CDR1 and CDR2: MNHEY and SVGEGT. This CDR3 is CASSYGVPTGNSPLHF. As DNA, the CDR3 is TGTGCCAGCAGTTACGGGGTTCCTACGGGCAATTCACCCCTCCACTTT.